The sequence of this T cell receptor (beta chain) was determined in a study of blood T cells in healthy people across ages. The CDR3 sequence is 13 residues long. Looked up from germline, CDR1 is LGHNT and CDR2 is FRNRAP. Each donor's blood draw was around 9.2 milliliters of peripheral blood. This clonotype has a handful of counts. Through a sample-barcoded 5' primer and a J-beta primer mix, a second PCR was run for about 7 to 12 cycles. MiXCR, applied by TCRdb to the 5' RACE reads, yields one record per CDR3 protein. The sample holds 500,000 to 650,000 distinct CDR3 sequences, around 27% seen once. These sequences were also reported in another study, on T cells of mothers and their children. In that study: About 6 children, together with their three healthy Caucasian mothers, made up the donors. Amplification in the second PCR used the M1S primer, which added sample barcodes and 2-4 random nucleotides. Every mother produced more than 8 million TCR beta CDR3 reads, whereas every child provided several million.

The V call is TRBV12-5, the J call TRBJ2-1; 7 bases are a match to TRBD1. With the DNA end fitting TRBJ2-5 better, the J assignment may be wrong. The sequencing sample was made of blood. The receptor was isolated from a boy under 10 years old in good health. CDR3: CASGLGQGWTQYF. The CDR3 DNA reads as TGTGCTAGTGGTTTGGGACAGGGCTGGACCCAGTACTTC.